This TCR beta chain was sequenced in a study of shared clonotypes between healthy human individuals. With 3 bases removed from V and 2 bases from J, the gap between germline ends came to 10 bases. The CDR3 consists of 14 residues. Germline lookup yields CDR1 LNHDA and CDR2 SQIVND (reference sequence). In the case of this clone: Its antigen is as yet unknown.

Overall study findings and caveats: Generation probability values for non-shared clonotypes were lower than those for clonotypes shared by all four donors. The sharing of 4.5% to 5% of naive CD4 clonotypes was seen across a few donors.

Sequencing was performed with immunoSEQ multiplex PCR; in TCRdb, only in-frame clones are kept and a portion is missing. This table has some 1.4 million clones, roughly 96% appearing once. Input material: naive CD4+ T cells sorted from blood. The subset was: CD45RA+ positively selected. This clonotype was obtained from a man under 40 in good health. The genes are TRBV19 and TRBJ1-2, with a weak D call TRBD1 (5 bases). The CDR3 DNA reads as TGTGCCAGTAGTATTTCGGCAGGGAACTATGGCTACACCTTC. Translated, it gives CASSISAGNYGYTF.